This TCR beta chain stems from a study of cytomegalovirus exposure and HLA in healthy donors. Study-wide results and limits: Several of the most significant clusters appeared linked to common viral pathogens, based on a later analysis. The study recorded fewer than 200 TCR beta chains that were cytomegalovirus-associated. The classifier, whose performance was assessed in both the original and validation cohorts, reportedly diagnosed cytomegalovirus status with high specificity and sensitivity.

A multiplex PCR was run with 60 Vbeta primers and 13 Jbeta primers. The method was immunoSEQ multiplex PCR; TCRdb's version includes in-frame clones alone and lacks a portion of them. The listing contains under 45,000 clones. As to this clone: Its antigen is undetermined.

CDR3 length equals 14 residues. In germline, CDR1 is SEHNR, CDR2 FQNEAQ (reference sequence). V was cut by 2 bases and J by 2 bases, with 10 bases left in between. This receptor was obtained from a male donor in good health and CMV-seronegative. What was sequenced was PBMCs. The rearrangement joins TRBV7-9 to TRBJ2-7; D perhaps matches TRBD1 (5 bases). CDR3 amino acids: CASSLLMTAYEQYF. The CDR3 nucleotides read TGTGCCAGCAGCTTATTGATGACAGCCTACGAGCAGTACTTC.